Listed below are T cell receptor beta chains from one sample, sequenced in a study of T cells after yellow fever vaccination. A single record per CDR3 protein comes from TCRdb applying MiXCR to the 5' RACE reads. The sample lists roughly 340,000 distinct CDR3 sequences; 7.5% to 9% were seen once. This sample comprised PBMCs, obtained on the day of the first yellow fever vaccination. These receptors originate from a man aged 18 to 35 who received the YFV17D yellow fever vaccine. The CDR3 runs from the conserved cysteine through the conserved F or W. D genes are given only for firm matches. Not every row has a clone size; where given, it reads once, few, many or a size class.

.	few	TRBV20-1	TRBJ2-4	TGCAGTGCTAGACCTTGGCTAGGACCGTCTAGTGTGGCCAAAAACATTCAGTACTTC	CSARPWLGPSSVAKNIQYF
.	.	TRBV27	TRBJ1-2	TGTGCCAGCAGTGCTAGGTTAGCGATCGGTAACTATGGCTACACCTTC	CASSARLAIGNYGYTF
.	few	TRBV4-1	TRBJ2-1	TGCGCCAGCAGCCGACGAGAATTTGATGAGCAGTTCTTC	CASSRREFDEQFF
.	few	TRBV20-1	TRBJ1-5	TGCAACCCCTGGGGAAGCAATCAGCCCCAGCATTTT	CNPWGSNQPQHF
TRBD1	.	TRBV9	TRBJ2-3	TGTGCCAGCAGCGTGGGACAGGCCTTGCTCACAGATACGCAGTATTTT	CASSVGQALLTDTQYF
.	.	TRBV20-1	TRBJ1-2	TGCAGTGAATGGCGGGAAGAGAACTATGGCTACACCTTC	CSEWREENYGYTF
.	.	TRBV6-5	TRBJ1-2	TGTGCCAGCAGTTACTCGTCCGGGAGCCCGAACGGTGGCTACACCTTC	CASSYSSGSPNGGYTF
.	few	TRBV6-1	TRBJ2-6	TGTGCCAGCACCGCCAGCGCTGGGGCCAACGTCCTGACTTTC	CASTASAGANVLTF
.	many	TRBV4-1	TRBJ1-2	TGCGCCAGCAGCCAAGATCCGGGGGCTAACTATGGCTACACCTTC	CASSQDPGANYGYTF
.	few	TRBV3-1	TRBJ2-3	TGTGCCAGCAGCCAGGGAGGATGGGGAGATACGCAGTATTTT	CASSQGGWGDTQYF
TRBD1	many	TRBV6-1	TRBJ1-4	TGTGCCAGCAGTGACCCAAACAGGGGTGGGAACGAAAAACTGTTTTTT	CASSDPNRGGNEKLFF
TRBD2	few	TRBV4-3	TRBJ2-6	TGCGCCAGCAGCCACGGGGGGGGCCCGTCTGGGGCCAACGTCCTGACTTTC	CASSHGGGPSGANVLTF
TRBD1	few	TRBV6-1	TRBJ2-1	TGTGCCAGCAGTCCCTCCGACAGGGCGGGCAATGAGCAGTTCTTC	CASSPSDRAGNEQFF
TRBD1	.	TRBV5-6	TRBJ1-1	TGTGCCAGCAGCGCAACAGGGGGCGTCGCTGAAGCTTTCTTT	CASSATGGVAEAFF
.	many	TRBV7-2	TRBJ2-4	TGTGCCAGCAGCTTAAATGCAGGGAAGGACATTCAGTACTTC	CASSLNAGKDIQYF
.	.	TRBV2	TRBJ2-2	TGTACCTTCAGTACTCCCCTGGGTTTCGGGGGGCGTACCGGGGAGCTGTTTTTT	CTFSTPLGFGGRTGELFF
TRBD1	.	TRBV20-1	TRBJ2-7	TGCTGTGCTGACAGGGCTACCTACGAGCAGTACTTC	CCADRATYEQYF
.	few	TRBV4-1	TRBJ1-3	TGCGCCAGCAGCCCAACCCCTCTTGGCAACACCATATATTTT	CASSPTPLGNTIYF
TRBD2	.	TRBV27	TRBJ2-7	TGTGCCAGCAGTTTATTAGGGGCGGGGGGGCCATATGAGCAGTACTTC	CASSLLGAGGPYEQYF
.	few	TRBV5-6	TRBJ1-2	TGTGCCAGCAGCGACCTGGGGCCCCCCTATGGCTACACCTTC	CASSDLGPPYGYTF
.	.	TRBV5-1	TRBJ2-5	TGCGCCAGCAGCTCCGGGGCGGAGACCCAGTACTTC	CASSSGAETQYF
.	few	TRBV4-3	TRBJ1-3	TGCGCCAGCAGCCAAGAACCGCCCAGGGCCCGAAACACCATATATTTT	CASSQEPPRARNTIYF